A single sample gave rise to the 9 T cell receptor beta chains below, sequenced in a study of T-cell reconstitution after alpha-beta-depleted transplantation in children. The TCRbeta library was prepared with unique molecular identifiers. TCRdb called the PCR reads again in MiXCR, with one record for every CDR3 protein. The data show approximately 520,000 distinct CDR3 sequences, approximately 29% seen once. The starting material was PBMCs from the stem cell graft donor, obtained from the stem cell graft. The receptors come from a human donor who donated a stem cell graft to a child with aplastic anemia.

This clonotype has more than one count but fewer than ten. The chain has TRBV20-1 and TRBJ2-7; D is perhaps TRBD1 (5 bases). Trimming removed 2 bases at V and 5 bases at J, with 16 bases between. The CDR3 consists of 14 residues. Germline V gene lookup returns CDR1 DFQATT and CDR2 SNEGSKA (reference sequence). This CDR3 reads CSARTRAASNEQYF. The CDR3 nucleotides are TGCAGTGCTAGAACCAGGGCGGCTTCGAACGAGCAGTACTTC.

Here the CDR3 reads CASSPGMGDTQYF. For the CDR3, the DNA is TGTGCCAGCAGCCCGGGGATGGGAGATACGCAGTATTTT. This chain joins TRBV7-2 and TRBJ2-3, with D maybe TRBD2 (5 bases). V gave up 5 bases and J gave up 5 bases, with 11 bases separating them. The V gene's germline CDR1 is SGHTA and CDR2 FQGNSA. The CDR3 sequence is 13 residues long.

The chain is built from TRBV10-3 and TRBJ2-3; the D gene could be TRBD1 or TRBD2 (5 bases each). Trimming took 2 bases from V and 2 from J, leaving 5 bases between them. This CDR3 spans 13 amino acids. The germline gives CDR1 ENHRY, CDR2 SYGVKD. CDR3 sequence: CAISEGTTDTQYF. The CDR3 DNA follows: TGTGCCATCAGTGAGGGGACCACAGATACGCAGTATTTT.

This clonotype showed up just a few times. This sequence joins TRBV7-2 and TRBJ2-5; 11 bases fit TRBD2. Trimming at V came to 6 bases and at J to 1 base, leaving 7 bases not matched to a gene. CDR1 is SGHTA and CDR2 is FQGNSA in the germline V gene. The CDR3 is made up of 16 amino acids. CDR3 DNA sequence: TGTGCCAGCAGACCCGGGACTAGCGGAACCCAAGAGACCCAGTACTTC. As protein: CASRPGTSGTQETQYF.

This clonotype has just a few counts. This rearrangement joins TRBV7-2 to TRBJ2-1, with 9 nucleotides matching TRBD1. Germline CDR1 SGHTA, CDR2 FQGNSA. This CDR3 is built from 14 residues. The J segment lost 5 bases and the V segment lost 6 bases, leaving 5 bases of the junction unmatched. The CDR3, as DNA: TGTGCCAGCAGGCTGACAGGGGGACACAATGAGCAGTTCTTC. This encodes CASRLTGGHNEQFF.

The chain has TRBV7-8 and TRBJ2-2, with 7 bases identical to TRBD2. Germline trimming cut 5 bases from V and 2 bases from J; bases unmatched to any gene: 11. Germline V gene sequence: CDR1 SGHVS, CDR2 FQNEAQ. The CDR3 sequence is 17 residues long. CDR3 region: CASSPRAGVENTGELFF. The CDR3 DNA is TGTGCCAGCAGCCCGAGGGCGGGAGTAGAAAACACCGGGGAGCTGTTTTTT. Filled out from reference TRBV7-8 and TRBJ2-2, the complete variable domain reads GAGVSQSPRYKVAKRGQDVALRCDPISGHVSLFWYQQALGQGPEFLTYFQNEAQLDKSGLPSDRFFAERPEGSVSTLKIQRTQQEDSAVYLCASSPRAGVENTGELFFGEGSRLTVL.

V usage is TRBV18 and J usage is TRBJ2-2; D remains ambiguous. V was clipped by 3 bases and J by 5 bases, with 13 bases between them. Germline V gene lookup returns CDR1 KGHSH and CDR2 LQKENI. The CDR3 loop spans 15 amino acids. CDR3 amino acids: CASSPVLTDTGELFF. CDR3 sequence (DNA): TGTGCCAGCTCACCCGTCCTAACGGATACCGGGGAGCTGTTTTTT.

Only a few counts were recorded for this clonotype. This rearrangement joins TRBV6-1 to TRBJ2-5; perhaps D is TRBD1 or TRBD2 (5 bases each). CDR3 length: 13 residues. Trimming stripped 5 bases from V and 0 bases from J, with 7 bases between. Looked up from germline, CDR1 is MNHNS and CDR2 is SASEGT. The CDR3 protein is CASSRDHQETQYF. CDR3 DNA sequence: TGTGCCAGCAGTAGGGACCACCAAGAGACCCAGTACTTC.

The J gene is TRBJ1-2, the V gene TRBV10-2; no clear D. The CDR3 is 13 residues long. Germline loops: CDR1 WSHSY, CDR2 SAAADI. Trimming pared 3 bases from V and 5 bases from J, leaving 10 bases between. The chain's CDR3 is CASSDGTRYGYTF. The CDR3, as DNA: TGCGCCAGCAGTGACGGAACCCGATATGGCTACACCTTC.